The entry below gives a single TCR beta chain sequence along with its context. Its antigen remains unknown. The sample comes from a study of T cell therapy after organ transplantation. Study-wide results and limits: CD8 clonality fold change after therapy inversely tracked pretherapy clonality.

Stated time point: 4-8 weeks after completion of therapy. Clones were read by immunoSEQ multiplex PCR, and TCRdb kept only the in-frame ones, dropping some. The table records 3,000 to 4,000 clones, approximately 70% of them present only once. The CDR3 has 15 residues. Germline V gives CDR1 SGHVS, CDR2 FQNEAQ. The V gene end was trimmed by 1 base and the J gene end by 8 bases; junction bases not matched to a gene: 4. Sequencing used CD8+ T cells from blood, obtained after autologous CMV-specific T cell therapy. The sequence was collected from a human patient who had received a solid organ transplant and had CMV disease. A subset of T cells may come from the graft donor. The gene calls are TRBV7-8 and TRBJ2-5; 13 nucleotides agree with TRBD2. The CDR3 sequence is CASSLELAGGSTQYF. CDR3 nucleotides: TGTGCCAGCAGCTTAGAACTAGCGGGGGGGAGTACCCAGTACTTC.